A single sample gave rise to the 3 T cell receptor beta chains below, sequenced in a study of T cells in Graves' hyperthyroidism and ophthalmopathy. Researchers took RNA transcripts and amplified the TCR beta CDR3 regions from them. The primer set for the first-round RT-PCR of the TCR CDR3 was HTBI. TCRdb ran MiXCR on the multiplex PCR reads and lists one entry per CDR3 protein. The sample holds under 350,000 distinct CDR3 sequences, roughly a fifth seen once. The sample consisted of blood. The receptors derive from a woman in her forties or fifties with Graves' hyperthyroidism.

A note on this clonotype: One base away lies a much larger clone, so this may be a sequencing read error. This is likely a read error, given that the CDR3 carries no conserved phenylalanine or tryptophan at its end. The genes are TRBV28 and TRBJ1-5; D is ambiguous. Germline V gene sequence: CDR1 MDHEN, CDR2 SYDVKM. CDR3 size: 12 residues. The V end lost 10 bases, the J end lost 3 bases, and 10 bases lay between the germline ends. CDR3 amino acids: CATDTTNQPQHS. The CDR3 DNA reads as TGTGCCACTGACACCACCAATCAGCCCCAGCATTCT.

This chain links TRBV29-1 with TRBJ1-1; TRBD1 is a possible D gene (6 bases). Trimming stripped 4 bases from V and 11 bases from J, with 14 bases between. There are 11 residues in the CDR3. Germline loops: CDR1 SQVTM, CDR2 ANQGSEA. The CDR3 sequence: CSVVYRDGAFF. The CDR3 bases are TGCAGCGTTGTTTACAGGGATGGTGCTTTCTTT.

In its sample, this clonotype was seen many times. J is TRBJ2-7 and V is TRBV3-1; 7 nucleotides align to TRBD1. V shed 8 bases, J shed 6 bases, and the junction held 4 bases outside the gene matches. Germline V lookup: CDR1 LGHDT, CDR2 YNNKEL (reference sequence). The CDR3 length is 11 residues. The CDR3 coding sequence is TGTGCCAGCTTTTACAGGGGCGAGCAGTACTTC. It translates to CASFYRGEQYF.